Listed below are T cell receptor beta chains from one sample, sequenced in a study of PD-L1 blockade in urothelial cancer. The repertoire was sequenced with immunoSEQ multiplex PCR; TCRdb's copy has only in-frame clones and lacks some. This sample has about 29,000 clones, with roughly 86% found just once. Here the sequenced sample was PBMCs, taken around atezolizumab (anti-PD-L1) treatment. The origin of the receptors is a man aged 50-59 years with urothelial cancer. Both conserved end residues are part of each CDR3. The D gene is left open where the match is weak. Rows may omit the clone size; those that give it use once, few, many or a size class.

d_gene	v_gene	abundance	j_gene	CDR3nt	CDR3aa
.	TRBV7-9	.	TRBJ2-7	TGTGCCAGCAGCTCACACTACGAGCAGTACTTC	CASSSHYEQYF
.	TRBV7-8	few	TRBJ2-2	TGTGCCAGCGGTAGAGACACCGGGGAGCTGTTTTTT	CASGRDTGELFF
TRBD1	TRBV28	.	TRBJ2-7	TGTGCCAGCAGTAACTCCGACAGGGTCAGGTACGAGCAGTACTTC	CASSNSDRVRYEQYF
.	TRBV5-6	.	TRBJ1-1	TGTGCCAGCAGCTTGACAGGGCCGGGCACTGAAGCTTTCTTT	CASSLTGPGTEAFF
.	TRBV7-8	.	TRBJ2-7	TGTGCCAGCAGCTTAGGAGGAAGCGAGCAGTACTTC	CASSLGGSEQYF
TRBD1	TRBV2	once	TRBJ1-2	TGTGCCAGCACCCAGGACAGGGCCGGCTACACCTTC	CASTQDRAGYTF
.	TRBV5-4	.	TRBJ1-2	TGTGCCAGCAGCCCCGAGACAGTCAACTATGGCTACACCTTC	CASSPETVNYGYTF
TRBD2	TRBV10-3	.	TRBJ2-5	TGTGCCATCAGTGAACCGGCGGGGGGGAAAGAGACCCAGTACTTC	CAISEPAGGKETQYF
.	TRBV18	.	TRBJ2-3	TGTGCCAGCTCACCACCGATCCAGGGCCGAAGCACAGATACGCAGTATTTT	CASSPPIQGRSTDTQYF
TRBD1	TRBV11-2	.	TRBJ2-5	TGTGCCAGCAGCTCCCGACAGGGGGTGGCAGAGACCCAGTACTTC	CASSSRQGVAETQYF
TRBD1	TRBV5-8	.	TRBJ2-7	TGTGCCAGCAGCTACCGGGACAGGGGGTCCTACGAGCAGTACTTC	CASSYRDRGSYEQYF
TRBD2	TRBV18	.	TRBJ2-1	TGTGCCAGCTCACCACGGGGTCAGCGGGACTACAATGAGCAGTTCTTC	CASSPRGQRDYNEQFF
.	TRBV28	.	TRBJ2-7	TGTGCCAGCAGCCATGGGCGGGACCCATCCTACGAGCAGTACTTC	CASSHGRDPSYEQYF
TRBD1	TRBV6-1	.	TRBJ2-3	TGTGCCAGCAGGCCGCAGGGGGCGCCAGATACGCAGTATTTT	CASRPQGAPDTQYF
TRBD1	TRBV5-5	.	TRBJ1-1	TGTGCCAGCAGCACAGGGGGGGGCACTGAAGCTTTCTTT	CASSTGGGTEAFF
.	TRBV6-5	.	TRBJ1-5	TGTGCCAGCAGCCGTGACAGACTGGGACAGCCCCAGCATTTT	CASSRDRLGQPQHF
TRBD1	TRBV9	.	TRBJ2-7	TGTGCCAGGAACCGGGACAGGGGCTACGAGCAGTACTTC	CARNRDRGYEQYF
TRBD1	TRBV19	.	TRBJ1-5	TGTGCCAGTAGTAATGGACAGGGGGGTGGTCAGCCCCAGCATTTT	CASSNGQGGGQPQHF
TRBD1	TRBV25-1	few	TRBJ2-7	TGTGCCAGCAGCCCGGGGAACAGGGGATCCTACGAGCAGTACTTC	CASSPGNRGSYEQYF
TRBD2	TRBV9	.	TRBJ2-7	TGTGCCAGCAGCGGAGAGGGGACTACGAGGCAGTACTTC	CASSGEGTTRQYF
.	TRBV19	.	TRBJ1-2	TGTGCCAGTAGTATCGCAGGGTCCGGGGGCTACACCTTC	CASSIAGSGGYTF
.	TRBV15	.	TRBJ2-5	TGTGCCACCAGCAGAGCCGGGGAGACCCAGTACTTC	CATSRAGETQYF
TRBD1	TRBV19	.	TRBJ1-4	TGTGCCAGTAGTCCCAGACAGGGGACTAATGAAAAACTGTTTTTT	CASSPRQGTNEKLFF
.	TRBV5-5	.	TRBJ1-2	TGTGCCAGCAGCTTCAGGTCCGCGGGGGCCTATGGCTACACCTTC	CASSFRSAGAYGYTF
.	TRBV4-2	.	TRBJ1-2	TGTGCCAGCAGCCAGACGGAGGGGTTGGCCTATGGCTACACCTTC	CASSQTEGLAYGYTF
TRBD2	TRBV5-6	.	TRBJ2-7	TGTGCCAGCAGCTTTAGCGGGGGCTACGAGCAGTACTTC	CASSFSGGYEQYF
TRBD2	TRBV6-5	.	TRBJ2-2	TGTGCCAGCAGACTAGCGGGAGACGGGGAGCTGTTTTTT	CASRLAGDGELFF
.	TRBV6-5	.	TRBJ2-7	TGTGCCAGCAGTCCCCTAGCGCCGATCTACGAGCAGTACTTC	CASSPLAPIYEQYF
TRBD1	TRBV5-1	.	TRBJ1-2	TGCGCCAGCAGCCCGGGACAGCTTGGCTACACCTTC	CASSPGQLGYTF
TRBD2	TRBV7-9	.	TRBJ2-3	TGTGCCAGCAGCTCTCTGCGGGAGGCCCGCACAGATACGCAGTATTTT	CASSSLREARTDTQYF
.	TRBV14	.	TRBJ2-1	TGTGCCAGCAGCCAAGGTGTTAGCTCCTACAATGAGCAGTTCTTC	CASSQGVSSYNEQFF
.	TRBV28	.	TRBJ1-5	TGTGCCAGCAGTTTCCCCACCCAGGGCCTAAGCAATCAGCCCCAGCATTTT	CASSFPTQGLSNQPQHF
.	TRBV11-2	.	TRBJ2-7	TGTGCCAGCAGCTTGGGCAGCTACGAGCAGTACTTC	CASSLGSYEQYF
TRBD1	TRBV7-2	.	TRBJ2-3	TGTGCCAGCAGCACCCAGGGGGCCGGGGTAGGCGCAGATACGCAGTATTTT	CASSTQGAGVGADTQYF
.	TRBV6-5	.	TRBJ1-2	TGTGCCAGCAGCTCAACCAGGGTAGCCTATGGCTACACCTTC	CASSSTRVAYGYTF
TRBD1	TRBV4-3	medium-sized	TRBJ2-5	TGCGCCAGCAGCCGCCGACAGGGTAGTATGGAGACCCAGTACTTC	CASSRRQGSMETQYF
TRBD2	TRBV28	.	TRBJ2-2	TGTGCCAGCAGTTTACGGGCGGGGGGTAACACCGGGGAGCTGTTTTTT	CASSLRAGGNTGELFF
.	TRBV30	.	TRBJ2-1	TGTGCCTGGACAGTGACCTACAATGAGCAGTTCTTC	CAWTVTYNEQFF
.	TRBV6-4	.	TRBJ2-1	TGTGCCAGCGGGAGGACGGCTTTTGATGAGCAGTTCTTC	CASGRTAFDEQFF
.	TRBV10-1	.	TRBJ2-5	TGCGCCAGCAGTGCTACAGGGGCGGGACAAGAGACCCAGTACTTC	CASSATGAGQETQYF
.	TRBV5-6	.	TRBJ1-4	TGTGCCAGCAGCTTCCAACTGAGTAATGAAAAACTGTTTTTT	CASSFQLSNEKLFF
.	TRBV5-1	.	TRBJ2-5	TGCGCCAGCAGCCCCGAATCTGGGGAGGAGACCCAGTACTTC	CASSPESGEETQYF
.	TRBV15	.	TRBJ1-5	TGTGCCACCAGCAGAGCCGGGACTAATCAGCCCCAGCATTTT	CATSRAGTNQPQHF
.	TRBV6-5	medium-sized	TRBJ1-5	TGTGCCAGCAACCCGGGAGGGTGGAGCAATCAGCCCCAGCATTTT	CASNPGGWSNQPQHF
.	TRBV23-1	few	TRBJ2-2	TGCGCCAGCTTAGGCGGGTGCCGCGACACCGGGGAGCTGTTTTTT	CASLGGCRDTGELFF
.	TRBV11-3	.	TRBJ2-7	TGTGCCAGCAGCTCTACTTGGGCCCCCTACGAGCAGTACTTC	CASSSTWAPYEQYF
TRBD2	TRBV7-9	.	TRBJ2-2	TGTGCCAGCAGCCCAACTAGCGGGAGAACCGGGGAGCTGTTTTTT	CASSPTSGRTGELFF
.	TRBV9	.	TRBJ2-6	TGTGCCAGCAGCGCATCCAGTTACGGGGGGGCCAACGTCCTGACTTTC	CASSASSYGGANVLTF
.	TRBV21-1	.	TRBJ2-5	TGTGCCAGCAGCAAGACTAGCGGACAAGAGACCCAGTACTTC	CASSKTSGQETQYF
TRBD2	TRBV7-3	.	TRBJ2-1	TGTGCCAGCAGTCGACAGCTGAGGACTAGCGGGGGACCCACCTACAATGAGCAGTTCTTC	CASSRQLRTSGGPTYNEQFF
TRBD1	TRBV5-1	few	TRBJ2-5	TGCGCCAGCAGCTTGGGGACAGGGGGCGTGTGGAGAGAGACCCAGTACTTC	CASSLGTGGVWRETQYF
TRBD1	TRBV5-1	.	TRBJ1-5	TGCGCCAGCAGCCCGGTACAGGGGGCCGGAGGGCCCCAGCATTTT	CASSPVQGAGGPQHF
TRBD1	TRBV5-6	.	TRBJ2-1	TGTGCCAGCAGCTGGACAGGGGCCGTTAATGAGCAGTTCTTC	CASSWTGAVNEQFF
.	TRBV5-4	.	TRBJ1-2	TGTGCCAGCAGCCCAGGTTCAGGGGCCTATGGCTACACCTTC	CASSPGSGAYGYTF
.	TRBV11-2	.	TRBJ2-5	TGTGCCAGCAGCTTAGCCCTCCGGGAGACCCAGTACTTC	CASSLALRETQYF